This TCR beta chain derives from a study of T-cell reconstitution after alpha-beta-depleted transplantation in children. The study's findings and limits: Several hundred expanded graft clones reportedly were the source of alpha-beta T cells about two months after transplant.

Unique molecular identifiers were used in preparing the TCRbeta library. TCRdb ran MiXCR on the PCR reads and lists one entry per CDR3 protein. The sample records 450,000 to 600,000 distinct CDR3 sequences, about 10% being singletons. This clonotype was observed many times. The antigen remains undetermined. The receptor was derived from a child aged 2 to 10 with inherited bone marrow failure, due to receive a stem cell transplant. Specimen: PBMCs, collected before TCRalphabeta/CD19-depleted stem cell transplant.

CDR3 sequence reads: CASRFPNTGELFF. The CDR3 DNA sequence: TGTGCCAGCAGATTTCCGAACACCGGGGAGCTGTTTTTT. This chain connects TRBV12-3 or TRBV12-4 to TRBJ2-2, with unresolved D. The CDR3 is 13 amino acids. V dropped 6 bases and J dropped 0 bases, with 5 bases sitting between them.